This T cell receptor beta chain is from a study of T cell responses to AZD1222 COVID-19 vaccine. TCRdb's table, derived via immunoSEQ multiplex PCR, lists solely in-frame clones and lacks some. This repertoire shows over 85,000 clones, around 81% found once; its top ten account for about 4.5%. Germline V gene lookup returns CDR1 SGHRS and CDR2 YFSETQ. CDR3 length equals 14 residues. V was pared by 0 bases and J by 2 bases, with 9 bases between. General observations from the study: No day 14 peak samples; only post-peak repertoires were characterized. There were mostly white British donors and more females than males, and clonal diversity was possibly underestimated. The study identified only six AZD1222 recipients as seropositive at baseline.

A remark on this clone: The target antigen is unknown. This CDR3 is also generated by other DNA sequences in the sample.

The chain couples TRBV5-1 to TRBJ2-7; D is perhaps TRBD1 (5 bases). This clonotype was obtained from an adult in good health. This sample comprised peripheral blood, obtained on day 0 of AZD1222 vaccination. CDR3 loop: CASSLEGRTYEQYF. CDR3 in DNA: TGCGCCAGCAGCTTGGAGGGGCGCACCTACGAGCAGTACTTC.